The entry that follows covers one TCR beta chain sequence. Per germline, CDR1 SGHDT and CDR2 YYEEEE. The CDR3 consists of 11 residues. Trimming removed 2 bases from V and 7 bases from J, with 4 bases in between. The sample is drawn from a study of control samples from healthy donors and cancer patients. The method was immunoSEQ multiplex PCR; TCRdb's version includes in-frame clones alone and lacks a portion of them. The repertoire holds approximately 90,000 clones, with 85% as singletons. The rearrangement links TRBV5-6 to TRBJ2-1, with D hard to call. The receptor was isolated from a man aged 30 to 45 in good health. Sequencing was carried out using blood. CDR3 DNA sequence: TGTGCCAGCAGCTTATGGAATGAGCAGTTCTTC. This translates into CASSLWNEQFF.